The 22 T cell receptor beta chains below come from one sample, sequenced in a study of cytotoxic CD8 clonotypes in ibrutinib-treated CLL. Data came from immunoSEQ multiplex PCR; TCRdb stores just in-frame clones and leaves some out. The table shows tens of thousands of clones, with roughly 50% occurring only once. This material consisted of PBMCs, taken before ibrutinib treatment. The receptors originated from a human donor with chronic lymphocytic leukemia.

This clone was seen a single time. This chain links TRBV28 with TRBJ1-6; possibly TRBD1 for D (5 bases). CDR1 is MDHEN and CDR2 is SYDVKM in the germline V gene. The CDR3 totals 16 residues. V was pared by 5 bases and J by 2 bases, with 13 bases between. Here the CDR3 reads CASSDVSGAYNSPLHF. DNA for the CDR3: TGTGCCAGCAGTGACGTATCGGGGGCCTATAATTCACCCCTCCACTTT.

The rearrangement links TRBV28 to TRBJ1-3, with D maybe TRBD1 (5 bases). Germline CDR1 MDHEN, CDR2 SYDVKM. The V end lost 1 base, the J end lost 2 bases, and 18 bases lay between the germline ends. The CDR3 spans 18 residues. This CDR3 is CASSLLMLRGLTGNTIYF. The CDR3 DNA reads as TGTGCCAGCAGTTTATTGATGCTAAGGGGTCTGACTGGAAACACCATATATTTT.

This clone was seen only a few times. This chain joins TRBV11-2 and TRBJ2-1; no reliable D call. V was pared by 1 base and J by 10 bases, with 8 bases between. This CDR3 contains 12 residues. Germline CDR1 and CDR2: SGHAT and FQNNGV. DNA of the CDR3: TGTGCCAGCAGCTTAGCCACGCTCGAGCAGTTCTTC. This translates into CASSLATLEQFF.

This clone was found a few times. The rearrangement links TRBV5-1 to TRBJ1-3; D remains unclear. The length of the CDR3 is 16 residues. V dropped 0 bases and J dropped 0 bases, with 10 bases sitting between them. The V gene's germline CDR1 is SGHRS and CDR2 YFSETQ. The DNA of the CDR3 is TGCGCCAGCAGCTTGGAACAGTTCTACTCTGGAAACACCATATATTTT. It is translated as CASSLEQFYSGNTIYF.

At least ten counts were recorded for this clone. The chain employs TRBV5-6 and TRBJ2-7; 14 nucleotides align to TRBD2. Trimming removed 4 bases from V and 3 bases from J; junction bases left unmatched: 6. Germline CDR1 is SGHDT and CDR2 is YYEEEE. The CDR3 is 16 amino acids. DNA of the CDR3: TGTGCCAGCAGCGGGACTAGCGGGGGTCCTATCTACGAGCAGTACTTC. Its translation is CASSGTSGGPIYEQYF.

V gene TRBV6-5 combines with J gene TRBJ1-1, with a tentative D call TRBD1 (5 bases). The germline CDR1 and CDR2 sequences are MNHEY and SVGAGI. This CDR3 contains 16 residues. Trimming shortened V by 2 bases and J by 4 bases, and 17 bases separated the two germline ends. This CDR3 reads CASSYGTEGIFTEAFF. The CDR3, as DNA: TGTGCCAGCAGTTACGGGACGGAGGGTATTTTCACTGAAGCTTTCTTT.

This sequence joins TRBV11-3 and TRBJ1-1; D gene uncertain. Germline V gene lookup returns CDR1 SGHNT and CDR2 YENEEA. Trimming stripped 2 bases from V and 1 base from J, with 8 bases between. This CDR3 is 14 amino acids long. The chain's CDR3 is CASSLTAGNTEAFF. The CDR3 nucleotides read TGTGCCAGCAGCTTAACGGCGGGGAACACTGAAGCTTTCTTT.

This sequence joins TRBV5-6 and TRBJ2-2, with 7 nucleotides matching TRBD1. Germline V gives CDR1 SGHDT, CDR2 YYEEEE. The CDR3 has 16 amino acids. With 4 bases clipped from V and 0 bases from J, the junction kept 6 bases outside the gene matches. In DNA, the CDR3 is TGTGCCAGCAGCCAAACAGGGGACCCGAACACCGGGGAGCTGTTTTTT. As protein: CASSQTGDPNTGELFF.

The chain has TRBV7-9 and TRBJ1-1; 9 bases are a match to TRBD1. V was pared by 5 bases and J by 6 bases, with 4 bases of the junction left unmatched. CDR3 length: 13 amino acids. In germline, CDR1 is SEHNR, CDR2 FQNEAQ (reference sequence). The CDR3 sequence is CASSPRTGAEAFF. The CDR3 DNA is TGTGCCAGCAGCCCTCGGACAGGGGCTGAAGCTTTCTTT.

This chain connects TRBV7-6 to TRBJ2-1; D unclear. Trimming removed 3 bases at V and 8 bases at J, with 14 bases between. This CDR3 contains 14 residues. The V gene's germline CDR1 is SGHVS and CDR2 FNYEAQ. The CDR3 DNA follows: TGTGCCAGCAGCTTTTGGGCCCGAAGGCATGAGCAGTTCTTC. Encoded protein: CASSFWARRHEQFF.

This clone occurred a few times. The chain's CDR3 is CATSRDKDFLQPQHF. CDR3 DNA sequence: TGTGCCACCAGCAGAGATAAAGATTTCTTGCAGCCCCAGCATTTT. The J gene is TRBJ1-5, the V gene TRBV15; D not certain. Trimming removed 0 bases at V and 7 bases at J, with 13 bases between. This CDR3 contains 15 residues. Germline CDR1 is LNHNV and CDR2 is YYDKDF (reference sequence).

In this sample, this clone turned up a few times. CDR3 amino acids: CASSLDRDATYEQYF. The CDR3 DNA sequence: TGTGCCAGCAGCCTGGACCGGGACGCCACCTACGAGCAGTACTTC. The chain joins TRBV7-6 to TRBJ2-7, with D possibly being TRBD1 or TRBD2 (5 bases each). V dropped 5 bases and J dropped 2 bases, with 16 bases sitting between them. There are 15 residues in the CDR3. The germline CDR1 and CDR2 sequences are SGHVS and FNYEAQ.

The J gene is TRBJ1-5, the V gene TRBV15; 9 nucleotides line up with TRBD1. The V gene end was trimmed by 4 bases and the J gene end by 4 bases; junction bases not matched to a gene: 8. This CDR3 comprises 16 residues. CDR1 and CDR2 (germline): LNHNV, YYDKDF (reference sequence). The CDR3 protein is CATSKMGQGGNQPQHF. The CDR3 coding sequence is TGTGCCACCAGCAAAATGGGACAGGGTGGTAATCAGCCCCAGCATTTT.

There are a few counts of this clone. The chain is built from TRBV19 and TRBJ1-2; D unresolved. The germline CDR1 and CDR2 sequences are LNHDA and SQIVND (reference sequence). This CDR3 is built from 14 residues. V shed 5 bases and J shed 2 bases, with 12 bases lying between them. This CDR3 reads CASSPTEANYGYTF. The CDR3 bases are TGTGCCAGTAGTCCCACGGAAGCGAACTATGGCTACACCTTC.

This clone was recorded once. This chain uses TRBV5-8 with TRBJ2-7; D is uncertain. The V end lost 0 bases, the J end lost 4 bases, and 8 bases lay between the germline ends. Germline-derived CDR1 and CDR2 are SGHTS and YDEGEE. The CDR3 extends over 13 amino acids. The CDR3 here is CASSLGSYYEQYF. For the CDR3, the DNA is TGTGCCAGCAGCTTGGGATCCTATTACGAGCAGTACTTC.

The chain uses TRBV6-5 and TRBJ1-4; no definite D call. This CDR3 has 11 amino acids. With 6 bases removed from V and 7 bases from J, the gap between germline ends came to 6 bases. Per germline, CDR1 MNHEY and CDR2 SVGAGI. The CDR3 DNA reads TGTGCCAGCAGAAACAGTGAAAAACTGTTTTTT. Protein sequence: CASRNSEKLFF.

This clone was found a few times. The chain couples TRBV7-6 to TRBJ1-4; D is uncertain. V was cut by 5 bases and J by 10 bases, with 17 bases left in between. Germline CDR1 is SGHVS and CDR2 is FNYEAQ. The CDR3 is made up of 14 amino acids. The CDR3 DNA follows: TGTGCCAGCAGCGGAAGCAGTCACAACGGAAAACTGTTTTTT. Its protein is CASSGSSHNGKLFF.

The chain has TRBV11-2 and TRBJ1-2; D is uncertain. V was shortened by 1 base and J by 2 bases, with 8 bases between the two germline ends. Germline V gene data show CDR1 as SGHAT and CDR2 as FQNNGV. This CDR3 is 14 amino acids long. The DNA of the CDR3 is TGTGCCAGCAGCTTAGCGCATGCGAACTATGGCTACACCTTC. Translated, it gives CASSLAHANYGYTF.

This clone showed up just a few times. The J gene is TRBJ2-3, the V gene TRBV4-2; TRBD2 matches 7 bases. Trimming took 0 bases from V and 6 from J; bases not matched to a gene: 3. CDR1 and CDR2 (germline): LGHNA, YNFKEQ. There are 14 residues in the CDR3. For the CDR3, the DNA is TGTGCCAGCAGCCAAGAAGGGCGGGGGGATACGCAGTATTTT. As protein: CASSQEGRGDTQYF.

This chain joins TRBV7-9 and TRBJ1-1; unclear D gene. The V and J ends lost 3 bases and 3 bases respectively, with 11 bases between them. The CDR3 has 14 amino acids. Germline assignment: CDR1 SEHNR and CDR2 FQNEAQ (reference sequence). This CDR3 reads CASSFGGSYTEAFF. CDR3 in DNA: TGTGCCAGCAGCTTCGGTGGGTCGTACACTGAAGCTTTCTTT.

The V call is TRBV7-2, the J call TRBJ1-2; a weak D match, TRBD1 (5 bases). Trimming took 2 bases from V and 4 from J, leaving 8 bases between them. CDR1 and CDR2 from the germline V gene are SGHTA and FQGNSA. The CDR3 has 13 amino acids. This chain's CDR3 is CASSLRDVYGYTF. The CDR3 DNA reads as TGTGCCAGCAGCTTACGGGACGTCTATGGCTACACCTTC.

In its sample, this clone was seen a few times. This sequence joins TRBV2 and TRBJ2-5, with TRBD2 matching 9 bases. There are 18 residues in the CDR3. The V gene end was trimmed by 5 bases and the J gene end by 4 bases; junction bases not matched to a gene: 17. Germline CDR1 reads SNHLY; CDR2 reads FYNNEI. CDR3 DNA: TGTGCCAGCAGTCCCGTCACCACCGGCGGGGGGGTAGGAGAGACCCAGTACTTC. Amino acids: CASSPVTTGGGVGETQYF. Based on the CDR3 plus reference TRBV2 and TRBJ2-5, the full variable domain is EPEVTQTPSHQVTQMGQEVILRCVPISNHLYFYWYRQILGQKVEFLVSFYNNEISEKSEIFDDQFSVERPDGSNFTLKIRSTKLEDSAMYFCASSPVTTGGGVGETQYFGPGTRLLVL.